This T cell receptor (beta chain) was observed in a study of cytomegalovirus exposure and HLA in healthy donors. Study summary: A prior analysis found 90 million to 120 million unique TCR beta sequences from 150 million to 200 million T cells.

This PCR relied on a set of 60 Vbeta primers and 13 Jbeta primers. Sequenced by immunoSEQ multiplex PCR; TCRdb stores in-frame clones only, minus some. The data contain about 200,000 clones, about 90% of them seen just once; the ten biggest clones take up under 1.2%. This clonotype was obtained from a boy younger than 10 in good health and CMV-seronegative. Sequenced material: PBMCs.

CDR3 loop: CASSGGLAGVTGELFF. The CDR3 DNA reads TGTGCCAGCAGCGGCGGACTAGCGGGAGTAACCGGGGAGCTGTTTTTT. The chain has TRBV9 and TRBJ2-2, with 13 bases aligning to TRBD2. The CDR3 contains 16 residues. The J segment lost 5 bases and the V segment lost 3 bases, leaving 4 bases of the junction unmatched. Germline assignment: CDR1 SGDLS and CDR2 YYNGEE.